These T cell receptor beta chains were read from a single sample in a study of a mutant IDH1 vaccine in newly diagnosed glioma. No antigen has been identified for these receptors. The data were produced by immunoSEQ multiplex PCR, yet TCRdb's version contains in-frame clones alone and is incomplete. The profile shows roughly 52,000 clones, about three quarters of them singletons. The specimen comprised PBMCs, sampled from a glioma patient whose treatment included an IDH1 peptide vaccine. These receptors originate from a middle-aged man with glioma. Each CDR3 is given with its conserved first and last residue. The D gene is left open where the match is weak. Part of the rows lack a size; the others show once, few, many or a class for expanded clones.

>-|TRBJ2-5|TRBV5-4|-
CASSLDWVKETQYF
TGTGCCAGCAGCTTGGACTGGGTTAAGGAGACCCAGTACTTC
>TRBD1|TRBJ2-2|TRBV19|-
CASSRTGTGGLAYTGELFF
TGTGCCAGTAGTAGAACCGGGACAGGGGGCCTGGCGTATACCGGGGAGCTGTTTTTT
>-|TRBJ2-1|TRBV7-9|-
CASSLDISSYNEQFF
TGTGCCAGCAGCTTGGACATTAGCTCCTACAATGAGCAGTTCTTC
>-|TRBJ2-5|TRBV4-1|-
CASSQEKGKTQYF
TGCGCCAGCAGCCAAGAGAAGGGTAAGACCCAGTACTTC
>-|TRBJ1-2|TRBV7-2|-
CASSSREGGYGYTF
TGTGCCAGCAGCTCCCGAGAAGGGGGCTATGGCTACACCTTC
>-|TRBJ2-2|TRBV15|-
CATRAGYTGELFF
TGTGCCACCAGAGCAGGGTACACCGGGGAGCTGTTTTTT
>-|TRBJ2-5|TRBV5-6|-
CASSLSLDEETQYF
TGTGCCAGCAGCTTGTCTCTAGATGAAGAGACCCAGTACTTC
>TRBD1|TRBJ2-1|TRBV2|-
CASSPGTGLFGEQFF
TGTGCCAGCAGCCCCGGGACAGGGCTCTTCGGTGAGCAGTTCTTC
>TRBD2|TRBJ2-1|TRBV5-4|-
CASSSQIAGVSYNEQFF
TGTGCCAGCAGCTCCCAAATAGCGGGAGTATCCTACAATGAGCAGTTCTTC
>-|TRBJ2-1|TRBV7-2|-
CASSFAQNNEQFF
TGTGCCAGCAGCTTCGCTCAGAACAATGAGCAGTTCTTC
>-|TRBJ1-5|TRBV7-2|-
CASSSDSNQPQHF
TGTGCCAGCAGCTCGGATAGCAATCAGCCCCAGCATTTT
>TRBD2|TRBJ2-3|TRBV11-3|-
CASSLVAGGLDTQYF
TGTGCCAGCAGCTTAGTCGCGGGAGGCCTAGATACGCAGTATTTT
>TRBD1|TRBJ1-1|TRBV18|once
CASSERTGRMNTEAFF
TGTGCCAGCTCGGAACGGACAGGTAGGATGAACACTGAAGCTTTCTTT
>TRBD2|TRBJ2-7|TRBV4-1|-
CASSQEGTSVYEQYF
TGCGCCAGCAGCCAAGAAGGGACTAGCGTCTACGAGCAGTACTTC
>TRBD1|TRBJ1-2|TRBV9|-
CASSAGQGATYYGYTF
TGTGCCAGCAGCGCGGGACAGGGAGCGACCTACTATGGCTACACCTTC
>TRBD2|TRBJ2-5|TRBV5-1|-
CASSSSALARVGETQYF
TGCGCCAGCAGCTCGTCCGCACTAGCGAGGGTCGGGGAGACCCAGTACTTC
>-|TRBJ2-3|TRBV9|-
CASSVFTATTDTQYF
TGTGCCAGCAGCGTATTTACAGCAACAACAGATACGCAGTATTTT
>-|TRBJ1-1|TRBV6-6|-
CASSSPGDHTEAFF
TGTGCCAGCAGTTCTCCCGGGGACCACACTGAAGCTTTCTTT
>-|TRBJ2-3|TRBV6-5|-
CASRGLGRDTQYF
TGTGCCAGCAGGGGCTTGGGGAGGGATACGCAGTATTTT
>-|TRBJ1-1|TRBV12-2|few
CASRLVRTEKLLNTEAFF
TGTGCAAGTCGCTTAGTAAGAACAGAAAAGCTCCTGAACACTGAAGCTTTCTTT
>TRBD2|TRBJ2-3|TRBV5-8|-
CASSLEVLAGVTDTQYF
TGTGCCAGCAGCTTGGAAGTACTAGCGGGGGTCACAGATACGCAGTATTTT
>-|TRBJ1-1|TRBV5-8|-
CASSPILGGDADTEAFF
TGTGCCAGCAGTCCCATTCTAGGTGGAGATGCGGACACTGAAGCTTTCTTT
>-|TRBJ2-5|TRBV7-9|-
CASSLALGVETQYF
TGTGCCAGCAGCTTAGCCCTGGGGGTGGAGACCCAGTACTTC
>TRBD1|TRBJ1-1|TRBV18|few
CASSTYRGYTEAFF
TGTGCCAGCTCAACCTACAGGGGGTACACTGAAGCTTTCTTT
>-|TRBJ1-4|TRBV6-1|-
CASTRQVNEKLFF
TGTGCCAGCACCCGACAGGTCAATGAAAAACTGTTTTTT
>-|TRBJ1-1|TRBV5-4|-
CASSLPQRGNTEAFF
TGTGCCAGCAGCTTGCCCCAACGGGGGAACACTGAAGCTTTCTTT
>-|TRBJ2-7|TRBV11-2|once
CASSLASGNYEQYF
TGTGCCAGCAGCTTAGCTTCGGGGAATTACGAGCAGTACTTC
>-|TRBJ2-5|TRBV21-1|-
CASSKTGAREETQYF
TGTGCCAGCAGCAAAACAGGGGCAAGGGAAGAGACCCAGTACTTC
>-|TRBJ2-1|TRBV5-1|-
CASVPGGATSVNEQFF
TGCGCCAGCGTCCCCGGCGGAGCTACCTCGGTGAATGAGCAGTTCTTC
>TRBD2|TRBJ2-1|TRBV14|once
CASSQDPAGGLEQFF
TGTGCCAGCAGCCAAGATCCAGCGGGAGGGCTTGAGCAGTTCTTC
>-|TRBJ2-1|TRBV14|-
CASSLSQFSDEQFF
TGTGCCAGCAGCCTTAGCCAGTTCTCGGATGAGCAGTTCTTC
>TRBD2|TRBJ2-1|TRBV6-6|-
CASSYPSGGNEQFF
TGTGCCAGCAGTTACCCAAGCGGGGGAAATGAGCAGTTCTTC
>TRBD1|TRBJ2-1|TRBV19|-
CASSGDRVVGDEQFF
TGTGCCAGTAGTGGGGACAGGGTTGTTGGGGATGAGCAGTTCTTC
>-|TRBJ2-3|TRBV5-1|-
CASSLGSGLTDTQYF
TGCGCCAGCAGCTTGGGCAGCGGGCTCACAGATACGCAGTATTTT
>TRBD2|TRBJ2-3|TRBV2|-
CASSDLAGTDTQYF
TGTGCCAGCAGCGACCTAGCGGGCACAGATACGCAGTATTTT
>-|TRBJ2-1|TRBV7-2|-
CASSFSSTASNEQFF
TGTGCCAGCAGCTTCTCCTCCACGGCTTCCAATGAGCAGTTCTTC
>-|TRBJ1-2|TRBV5-4|-
CASSSRQASVHGYTF
TGTGCCAGCAGCTCTCGACAGGCTTCTGTGCATGGCTACACCTTC
>TRBD2|TRBJ2-1|TRBV11-2|once
CASSFTSGVYNEQFF
TGTGCCAGCAGCTTCACTAGCGGGGTATACAATGAGCAGTTCTTC
>TRBD1|TRBJ1-4|TRBV2|once
CASSETGGGEKLFF
TGTGCCAGCAGTGAAACAGGGGGTGGTGAAAAACTGTTTTTT
>-|TRBJ1-3|TRBV28|few
CASSFAGESGNTIYF
TGTGCCAGCAGTTTCGCCGGAGAGTCTGGAAACACCATATATTTT
>-|TRBJ1-1|TRBV11-2|-
CASSLELSTEAFF
TGTGCCAGCAGCTTGGAACTGAGCACTGAAGCTTTCTTT
>TRBD1|TRBJ2-7|TRBV29-1|-
CSVSRDRNSYEQYF
TGCAGCGTTTCCCGGGACAGAAATTCCTACGAGCAGTACTTC